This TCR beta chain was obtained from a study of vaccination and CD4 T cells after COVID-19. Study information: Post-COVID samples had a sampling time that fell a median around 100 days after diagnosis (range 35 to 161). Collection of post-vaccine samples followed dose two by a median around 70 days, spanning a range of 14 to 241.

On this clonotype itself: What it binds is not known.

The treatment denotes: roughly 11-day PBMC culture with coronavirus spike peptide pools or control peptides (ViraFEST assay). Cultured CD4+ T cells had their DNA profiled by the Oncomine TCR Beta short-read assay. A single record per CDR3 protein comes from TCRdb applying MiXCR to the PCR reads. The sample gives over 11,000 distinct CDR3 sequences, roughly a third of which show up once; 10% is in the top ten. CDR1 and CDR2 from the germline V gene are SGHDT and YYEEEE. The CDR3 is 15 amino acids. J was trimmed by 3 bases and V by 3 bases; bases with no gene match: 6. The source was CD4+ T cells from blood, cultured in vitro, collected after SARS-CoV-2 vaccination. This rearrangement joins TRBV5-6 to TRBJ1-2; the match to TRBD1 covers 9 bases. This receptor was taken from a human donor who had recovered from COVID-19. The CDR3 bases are TGTGCCAGCAGCTGGGACAGGGCCAGTGACTATGGCTACACCTTC. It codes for CASSWDRASDYGYTF.